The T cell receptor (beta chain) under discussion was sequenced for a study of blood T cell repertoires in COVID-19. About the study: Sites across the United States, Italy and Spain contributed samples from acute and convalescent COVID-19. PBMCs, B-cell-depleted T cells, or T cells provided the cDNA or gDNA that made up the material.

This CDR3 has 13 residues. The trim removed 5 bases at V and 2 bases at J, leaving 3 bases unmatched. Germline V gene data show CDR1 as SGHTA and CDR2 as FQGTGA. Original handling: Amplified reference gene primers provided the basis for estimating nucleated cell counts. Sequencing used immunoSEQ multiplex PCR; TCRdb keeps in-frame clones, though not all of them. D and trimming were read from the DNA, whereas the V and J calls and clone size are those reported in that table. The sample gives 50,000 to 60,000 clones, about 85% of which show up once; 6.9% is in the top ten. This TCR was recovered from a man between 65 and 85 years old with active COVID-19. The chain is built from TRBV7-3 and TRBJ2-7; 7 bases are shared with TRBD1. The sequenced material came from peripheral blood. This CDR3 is CASSPTGPYEQYF. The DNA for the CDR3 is TGTGCCAGCAGCCCGACAGGGCCCTACGAGCAGTACTTC.